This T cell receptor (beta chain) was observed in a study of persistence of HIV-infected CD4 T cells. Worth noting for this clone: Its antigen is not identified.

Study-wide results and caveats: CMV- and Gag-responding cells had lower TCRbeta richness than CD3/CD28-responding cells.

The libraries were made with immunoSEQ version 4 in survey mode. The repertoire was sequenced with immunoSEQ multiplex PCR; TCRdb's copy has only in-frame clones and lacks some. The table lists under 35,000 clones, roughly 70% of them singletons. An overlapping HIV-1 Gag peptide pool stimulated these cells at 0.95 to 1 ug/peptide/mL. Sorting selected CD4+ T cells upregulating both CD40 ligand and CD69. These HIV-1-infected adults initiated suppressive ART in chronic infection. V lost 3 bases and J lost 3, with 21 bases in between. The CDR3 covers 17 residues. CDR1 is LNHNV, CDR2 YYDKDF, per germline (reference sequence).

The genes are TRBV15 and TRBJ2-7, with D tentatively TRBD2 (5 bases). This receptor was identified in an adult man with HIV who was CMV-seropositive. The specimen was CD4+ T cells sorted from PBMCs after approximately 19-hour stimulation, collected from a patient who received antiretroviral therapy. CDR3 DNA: TGTGCCACCAGCAGCCATGGTCAGGCGGGCCCAATCTACGAGCAGTACTTC. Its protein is CATSSHGQAGPIYEQYF. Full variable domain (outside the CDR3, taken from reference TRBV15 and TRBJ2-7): DAMVIQNPRYQVTQFGKPVTLSCSQTLNHNVMYWYQQKSSQAPKLLFHYYDKDFNNEADTPDNFQSRRPNTSFCFLDIRSPGLGDTAMYLCATSSHGQAGPIYEQYFGPGTRLTVT.